The source of this TCR beta chain is a study of blood T cell repertoires in COVID-19. Study in general: Sample material is recorded as cDNA or gDNA derived from T cells, B-cell-depleted T cells, or PBMCs.

The CDR3 covers 13 residues. V lost 4 bases and J lost 12, with 17 bases in between. Germline V gives CDR1 LGHDT, CDR2 YNNKEL (reference sequence). Produced via immunoSEQ multiplex PCR; TCRdb's table is partial and in-frame only. The table lists some 90,000 clones, 80% to 90% of them singletons. The TCR sequence derives from a woman of 80 years or more with acute or convalescent COVID-19. Sequenced input: peripheral blood. The chain combines TRBV3-1 (or the pseudogene TRBV3-2) with TRBJ2-3, with a tentative D call TRBD2 (6 bases). CDR3 loop: CASSPQLPGTQYF. The CDR3, as DNA: TGTGCCAGCAGCCCCCAACTCCCAGGGACTCAGTATTTT.